This T cell receptor beta chain was profiled in a study of blood T cell repertoires in COVID-19. Turning to the study itself: The study drew acute and convalescent COVID-19 samples from the United States, Italy and Spain. The analysed material was cDNA or gDNA that came from T cells, B-cell-depleted T cells, or PBMCs.

As originally analysed: Cell counts per sample came from amplifying reference gene primers. Measured with immunoSEQ multiplex PCR; TCRdb has only the in-frame clones, and not every one. V and J calls and clone size are copied from that table; D and trimming were computed from the DNA. This table holds 280,000 or so clones, about 87% found once. There are 11 residues in the CDR3. V lost 6 bases and J lost 9, with 12 bases in between. Germline V gene data show CDR1 as KGHSH and CDR2 as LQKENI. Input material: peripheral blood. The sequence came from a woman aged 30 to 39 who had recovered from COVID-19. The genes are TRBV18 and TRBJ2-7; tentative D call: TRBD2 (5 bases). CDR3 DNA sequence: TGTGCCAGCTCTCTAGCTGACTGGCAGTACTTC. It yields the protein CASSLADWQYF.